What follows are 31 T cell receptor beta chains derived from one specimen sequenced in a study of CD8 T cells in Susac syndrome. Reverse transcription of roughly 0.5 to 1 ug RNA was carried out with random hexamers. Via MiXCR, TCRdb re-called the immunoSEQ multiplex PCR reads, giving one row per CDR3 protein. The sample shows 150,000 or so distinct CDR3 sequences, approximately 96% of them seen only once. The sample was CD8+ T cells from PBMCs. Receptor source: a human donor with multiple sclerosis.

The chain employs TRBV3-1 and TRBJ2-3; TRBD2 matches at 8 bases. CDR3 length equals 17 residues. The germline gives CDR1 LGHDT, CDR2 YNNKEL (reference sequence). Trimming at V came to 1 base and at J to 3 bases, leaving 9 bases not matched to a gene. CDR3 protein: CASSQVEGLADTDTQYF. CDR3 nucleotides: TGTGCCAGCAGCCAAGTAGAAGGACTAGCAGATACAGATACGCAGTATTTT.

This chain connects TRBV4-1 to TRBJ2-3; D is perhaps TRBD2 (5 bases). Trimming cost V 0 bases and J 3 bases, with 16 bases left between them. The CDR3 is made up of 17 amino acids. Germline CDR1 and CDR2: MGHRA and YSYEKL. The DNA of the CDR3 is TGCGCCAGCAGCCAAGATTCGCCGGGATATGAAACAGATACGCAGTATTTT. Translating gives CASSQDSPGYETDTQYF.

CDR3 sequence: CASSFPSGGAHEQYF. Written as DNA, the CDR3 is TGTGCCAGCAGCTTCCCTAGCGGGGGGGCGCACGAGCAGTACTTC. V and J are TRBV13 and TRBJ2-7, with 12 bases that match TRBD2. The CDR3 totals 15 residues. Germline V lookup: CDR1 PRHDT, CDR2 FYEKMQ (reference sequence). V shed 3 bases and J 5 bases; nucleotides not matched to a gene: 5.

The sample holds a few counts of this clonotype. V gene TRBV27 combines with J gene TRBJ1-1; D remains unclear. V was cut by 8 bases and J by 2 bases, with 3 bases left in between. Germline CDR1 is MNHEY and CDR2 is SMNVEV (reference sequence). The CDR3 loop spans 10 amino acids. CDR3 sequence reads: CASGNTEAFF. CDR3 DNA sequence: TGTGCCAGCGGTAACACTGAAGCTTTCTTT.

The chain joins TRBV14 to TRBJ1-1, with D possibly matching TRBD1 (5 bases). Germline assignment: CDR1 SGHDN and CDR2 FVKESK. This CDR3 has 14 amino acids. V was clipped by 0 bases and J by 4 bases, with 9 bases between them. The CDR3, as DNA: TGTGCCAGCAGCCAAGATGAGGGGACCACTGAAGCTTTCTTT. Amino acid sequence: CASSQDEGTTEAFF.

The V call is TRBV20-1, the J call TRBJ2-7; 9 nucleotides line up with TRBD1. CDR3 length: 15 amino acids. With 0 bases clipped from V and 2 bases from J, the junction kept 5 bases outside the gene matches. CDR1 DFQATT and CDR2 SNEGSKA come from the germline V gene (reference sequence). CDR3 DNA sequence: TGCAGTGCTAGAGATCTCGACAGGGGGACCTACGAGCAGTACTTC. This encodes CSARDLDRGTYEQYF.

The V call is TRBV6-5, the J call TRBJ2-5, with TRBD1 matching 10 bases. V trimming: 2 bases; J trimming: 5 bases; junction bases outside the gene matches: 5. Germline V gene lookup returns CDR1 MNHEY and CDR2 SVGAGI. The CDR3 totals 15 residues. CDR3 residues: CASSYGTGARETQYF. In DNA form, the CDR3 reads TGTGCCAGCAGTTACGGGACAGGGGCGCGGGAGACCCAGTACTTC.

This sequence joins TRBV29-1 and TRBJ2-1; the D gene is possibly TRBD1 (6 bases). Deletions cut 3 bases from V and 5 bases from J, with 14 bases between. From germline, CDR1 is SQVTM and CDR2 ANQGSEA. The CDR3 runs to 14 residues. The CDR3 reads CSVDGETGNNEQFF. The CDR3 region has the DNA TGCAGCGTTGATGGGGAGACAGGAAACAATGAGCAGTTCTTC.

The V gene is TRBV29-1, the J gene TRBJ2-3, with D unresolved. Trimming left V 4 bases short and J 0 bases short, with 11 bases between. CDR1 is SQVTM, CDR2 ANQGSEA, per germline. CDR3 length: 14 residues. This CDR3 reads CSVVPRVSTDTQYF. CDR3 nucleotide sequence: TGCAGCGTTGTCCCCCGGGTGAGCACAGATACGCAGTATTTT.

This chain uses TRBV2 with TRBJ2-1; maybe TRBD1 (5 bases). CDR1 and CDR2 (germline): SNHLY, FYNNEI. V shed 7 bases and J shed 5 bases, with 12 bases lying between them. The CDR3 extends over 13 amino acids. The CDR3 loop is CASIPTGNNEQFF. The CDR3 DNA reads TGTGCCAGCATCCCCACAGGCAACAATGAGCAGTTCTTC.

V usage is TRBV5-1 and J usage is TRBJ1-2; 10 positions match TRBD1. After removal of 5 bases from V and 7 bases from J, the junction contained 20 bases not matched to a gene. In germline, CDR1 is SGHRS, CDR2 YFSETQ. There are 18 residues in the CDR3. The CDR3 DNA is TGCGCCAGCAGTCCATACCGGGACAGGGGACTTAAGGGGAGTGGCTACACCTTC. Translating it yields CASSPYRDRGLKGSGYTF.

V is TRBV10-3 and J is TRBJ1-4; 10 bases match TRBD1. The CDR3 has 16 residues. Germline assignment: CDR1 ENHRY and CDR2 SYGVKD. The junction had 10 bases not matched to a gene; V was cut back by 2 bases and J by 10 bases. Written as DNA, the CDR3 is TGTGCCATCAGTGAGCACTATCCGGGACAGGGGAGAAAACTGTTTTTT. This gives the protein CAISEHYPGQGRKLFF.

V and J are TRBV20-1 and TRBJ2-7; 7 bases are a match to TRBD2. The CDR3 sequence is 13 residues long. The ends lost 3 bases at V and 3 bases at J; junction bases unmatched: 5. Looked up from germline, CDR1 is DFQATT and CDR2 is SNEGSKA (reference sequence). This CDR3 is CSASASSGYEQYF. DNA for the CDR3: TGCAGTGCTAGCGCGTCTAGCGGCTACGAGCAGTACTTC.

The genes are TRBV28 and TRBJ2-7; 9 bases align to TRBD1. This CDR3 is 16 amino acids long. Germline V gene data show CDR1 as MDHEN and CDR2 as SYDVKM. V trimming: 4 bases; J trimming: 2 bases; junction bases outside the gene matches: 9. CDR3 region: CASSSPLQGATYEQYF. CDR3 bases: TGTGCCAGCAGTTCTCCCTTACAGGGGGCCACCTACGAGCAGTACTTC. The full variable domain, completed using reference TRBV28 and TRBJ2-7, is DVKVTQSSRYLVKRTGEKVFLECVQDMDHENMFWYRQDPGLGLRLIYFSYDVKMKEKGDIPEGYSVSREKKERFSLILESASTNQTSMYLCASSSPLQGATYEQYFGPGTRLTVT.

The V and J genes are TRBV20-1 and TRBJ2-3; D is unclear. Germline V lookup: CDR1 DFQATT, CDR2 SNEGSKA (reference sequence). Trimming removed 0 bases from V and 7 bases from J, with 17 bases in between. There are 15 residues in the CDR3. This chain's CDR3 is CSAREESKRAYTQYF. The DNA for the CDR3 is TGCAGTGCTAGAGAAGAGTCCAAAAGAGCTTATACGCAGTATTTT.

The genes are TRBV2 and TRBJ1-5; no reliable D call. The CDR3 contains 13 residues. The V gene's germline CDR1 is SNHLY and CDR2 FYNNEI. Trimming left V 7 bases short and J 1 base short, with 8 bases between. CDR3 in DNA: TGTGCCAGCAACCTGGGGAGCAATCAGCCCCAGCATTTT. Its protein is CASNLGSNQPQHF. Looking up the rest from reference TRBV2 and TRBJ1-5 gives the full variable domain: EPEVTQTPSHQVTQMGQEVILRCVPISNHLYFYWYRQILGQKVEFLVSFYNNEISEKSEIFDDQFSVERPDGSNFTLKIRSTKLEDSAMYFCASNLGSNQPQHFGDGTRLSIL.

Here the CDR3 reads CASRLRGPGELFF. As DNA, the CDR3 is TGTGCCAGCAGGCTGCGGGGGCCCGGGGAGCTGTTTTTT. This rearrangement joins TRBV13 to TRBJ2-2; possible D gene TRBD2, 7 bases. From germline, CDR1 is PRHDT and CDR2 FYEKMQ (reference sequence). The CDR3 sequence is 13 residues long. The ends were cut back, 6 bases at V and 6 bases at J, with 11 bases in the middle.

V gene TRBV9 combines with J gene TRBJ1-1; D unclear. In germline, CDR1 is SGDLS, CDR2 YYNGEE. Trimming removed 3 bases from V and 1 base from J, with 7 bases in between. This CDR3 has 13 residues. CDR3 sequence: CASSAPGNTEAFF. The CDR3 coding sequence is TGTGCCAGCAGCGCCCCAGGGAACACTGAAGCTTTCTTT. Supplemented by reference TRBV9 and TRBJ1-1, the full variable domain reads DSGVTQTPKHLITATGQRVTLRCSPRSGDLSVYWYQQSLDQGLQFLIQYYNGEERAKGNILERFSAQQFPDLHSELNLSSLELGDSALYFCASSAPGNTEAFFGQGTRLTVV.

CDR3 residues: CASSKGPETQYF. The CDR3 DNA reads as TGTGCCAGCAGCAAGGGTCCGGAGACCCAGTACTTC. This sequence joins TRBV27 and TRBJ2-5; D remains unclear. The CDR3 runs 12 residues. Trimming cost V 6 bases and J 5 bases, with 10 bases left between them. Germline lookup yields CDR1 MNHEY and CDR2 SMNVEV (reference sequence).

This clonotype was detected only a few times. This chain connects TRBV7-9 to TRBJ2-3; TRBD1 might be the D (6 bases). The CDR3 is made up of 12 amino acids. The germline V gene has CDR1 SEHNR and CDR2 FQNEAQ (reference sequence). Trimming pared 6 bases from V and 4 bases from J, leaving 8 bases between. The CDR3 loop is CASSSGADTQYF. CDR3 sequence (DNA): TGTGCCAGCAGTTCAGGGGCAGATACGCAGTATTTT.

V is TRBV6-5 and J is TRBJ2-7, with a weak D call TRBD1 (6 bases). Germline V CDR1 and CDR2: MNHEY, SVGAGI. Trimming left V 4 bases short and J 3 bases short, with 10 bases between. The length of the CDR3 is 13 residues. The CDR3 nucleotides read TGTGCCAGCAGTTCCAAACAGGGCTACGAGCAGTACTTC. It specifies CASSSKQGYEQYF.

This chain uses TRBV7-9 with TRBJ1-2, with a tentative D call TRBD1 (6 bases). This CDR3 has 17 residues. V was cut by 5 bases and J by 4 bases, with 23 bases left in between. Germline V lookup: CDR1 SEHNR, CDR2 FQNEAQ (reference sequence). The CDR3 coding sequence is TGTGCCAGCAGCCCAATACATCTGTACAGGGCAACCTATGGCTACACCTTC. Translated, it gives CASSPIHLYRATYGYTF.

The chain joins TRBV3-1 to TRBJ2-5; 12 bases are a match to TRBD2. The CDR3 totals 17 residues. After removal of 1 base from V and 5 bases from J, the junction contained 8 bases not matched to a gene. Germline V gene data show CDR1 as LGHDT and CDR2 as YNNKEL (reference sequence). This CDR3 is CASSQVASGGAIETQYF. CDR3 sequence (DNA): TGTGCCAGCAGCCAAGTGGCTAGCGGGGGGGCCATCGAGACCCAGTACTTC.

The chain has TRBV13 and TRBJ1-2; 8 bases align to TRBD1. The CDR3 is 14 amino acids. The germline gives CDR1 PRHDT, CDR2 FYEKMQ (reference sequence). The V gene end was trimmed by 1 base and the J gene end by 6 bases; junction bases not matched to a gene: 4. The CDR3: CASSLDRGIDGYTF. The CDR3, as DNA: TGTGCCAGCAGCTTAGACAGGGGGATTGATGGCTACACCTTC.

This clonotype was recorded once. V and J are TRBV2 and TRBJ2-7, with D possibly matching TRBD2 (6 bases). The germline V gene encodes CDR1 SNHLY and CDR2 FYNNEI. The CDR3 runs to 12 residues. Trimming took 7 bases from V and 3 from J, leaving 10 bases between them. In nucleotides, the CDR3 is TGTGCCAGCACCTACGGGGGCTACGAGCAGTACTTC. Amino acid sequence: CASTYGGYEQYF.

The CDR3 sequence: CSAGRETNYGYTF. The CDR3 DNA reads as TGCAGCGCTGGACGCGAGACTAACTATGGCTACACCTTC. The chain employs TRBV29-1 and TRBJ1-2; the D is unclear. Germline assignment: CDR1 SQVTM and CDR2 ANQGSEA. The CDR3 has 13 residues. V lost 7 bases and J 0 bases, leaving 12 bases between the germline ends.

V is TRBV29-1 and J is TRBJ1-1; 7 bases line up with TRBD1. Trimming removed 4 bases from V and 3 bases from J; junction bases left unmatched: 5. Germline CDR1 SQVTM, CDR2 ANQGSEA. The CDR3 extends over 13 amino acids. CDR3 bases: TGCAGCGTTGGGGCAGGGGGGGACACTGAAGCTTTCTTT. Protein sequence: CSVGAGGDTEAFF.

The gene calls are TRBV28 and TRBJ1-5; 8 nucleotides agree with TRBD1. Germline V gene sequence: CDR1 MDHEN, CDR2 SYDVKM. V gave up 4 bases and J gave up 3 bases; unmatched junction bases: 8. This CDR3 region has 16 residues. The CDR3 sequence is CASSSPRDRFNQPQHF. The CDR3 DNA follows: TGTGCCAGCAGTTCCCCCCGGGACAGGTTCAATCAGCCCCAGCATTTT.

The gene calls are TRBV9 and TRBJ1-6; 9 nucleotides line up with TRBD1. The CDR3 covers 16 residues. With 3 bases clipped from V and 7 bases from J, the junction kept 8 bases outside the gene matches. The germline CDR1 and CDR2 sequences are SGDLS and YYNGEE. The CDR3 DNA reads TGTGCCAGCAGCGCCAGAGACAGGGGGTACAATTCACCCCTCCACTTT. Protein sequence: CASSARDRGYNSPLHF.

The rearrangement links TRBV25-1 to TRBJ2-5, with a weak D call TRBD2 (6 bases). This CDR3 is built from 14 residues. Germline assignment: CDR1 MGHDK and CDR2 SYGVNS. V shed 4 bases and J shed 5 bases, with 14 bases lying between them. CDR3 DNA sequence: TGTGCCAGCAGTGGTTTAGGGGCGGGGGAGACCCAGTACTTC. Translating it yields CASSGLGAGETQYF.

The gene calls are TRBV4-3 and TRBJ1-4, with 12 bases lining up with TRBD1. Looked up from germline, CDR1 is LGHNA and CDR2 is YSLEER. The CDR3 runs 19 residues. With 0 bases clipped from V and 8 bases from J, the junction kept 13 bases outside the gene matches. CDR3 nucleotides: TGCGCCAGCAGCCAAGATCCCGGGACAGGGGGCTGGAGGAGCGAAAAACTGTTTTTT. It is translated as CASSQDPGTGGWRSEKLFF.